One TCR beta chain is described in this entry. Mismatch with germline at one junction end may stem from a read error. Germline-derived CDR1 and CDR2 are DFQATT and SNEGSKA (reference sequence). This CDR3 region has 10 residues. These data belong to a study of control samples from healthy donors and cancer patients. Sequenced by immunoSEQ multiplex PCR; TCRdb stores in-frame clones only, minus some. Among about 98,000 clones listed, 79% were seen once. This TCR was sampled from a woman aged 30 to 39 in good health. The chain employs TRBV20-1 and TRBJ1-1; D is ambiguous. Sequenced sample: blood. The CDR3 reads CSARDTEAFF. The CDR3 nucleotides are TGCAGTGCAAGAGACACTGAAGCTTTCTTT.